Listed below are T cell receptor beta chains from one sample, sequenced in a study of control samples from healthy donors and cancer patients. The table came from immunoSEQ multiplex PCR; TCRdb's copy has only in-frame clones and leaves some out. The sample consists of about 84,000 clones, 80% to 90% of them appearing once. What was sequenced was PBMCs. These receptor sequences come from a man between 60 and 75 years old with head and neck cancer. The CDR3 runs from the conserved cysteine through the conserved F or W. The order of the fields is V gene, D gene, J gene, clone size, CDR3 DNA, CDR3 protein. A D gene is named only where the DNA matches it firmly. Clone sizes are given selectively: once, few, many, or a class where the clone is expanded.

TRBV30	-	TRBJ1-2	-	TGTGCCTGGAGTCGGCAGTTCTATGGCTACACCTTC	CAWSRQFYGYTF
TRBV5-1	-	TRBJ2-7	-	TGCGCCAGCAGCTTGGCCCCAGGGAGCTCCTACGAGCAGTACTTC	CASSLAPGSSYEQYF
TRBV29-1	-	TRBJ2-1	-	TGCAGCGGGTCCCCGGGGGGCGATGAGCAGTTCTTC	CSGSPGGDEQFF
TRBV28	TRBD1	TRBJ1-2	-	TGTGCCAGCAGTTTAGACAGGGTGGAAGGCTACACCTTC	CASSLDRVEGYTF
TRBV9	-	TRBJ1-1	-	TGTGCCAGCAGCGTAGGTCCCTTACGGGGGGGGAACACTGAAGCTTTCTTT	CASSVGPLRGGNTEAFF
TRBV12-3/TRBV12-4	TRBD1	TRBJ1-3	-	TGTGCCACGGGACAGGGAAATGGAAACACCATATATTTT	CATGQGNGNTIYF
TRBV21-1	-	TRBJ2-1	-	TGTGCCAGCAGGGAGCCCTGGGGCTTGAGGGCTAGCGGGCCGCTTGAGCAGTTCTTC	CASREPWGLRASGPLEQFF
TRBV4-1	-	TRBJ1-1	-	TGCGCCAGCAGCCCCCAGCGGGGGGGTGGTGAAGCTTTCTTT	CASSPQRGGGEAFF
TRBV6-5	TRBD1	TRBJ1-1	once	TGTGCCAGCAGTTACCAGGGGGGGGGAGATGAGGCTTTCTTT	CASSYQGGGDEAFF
TRBV18	TRBD1	TRBJ1-1	-	TGTGCCAGCTCACCACGCGGGACAGGGCGGGTGAACACTGAAGCTTTCTTT	CASSPRGTGRVNTEAFF
TRBV2	TRBD1	TRBJ1-4	-	TGTGCCAGCAGTGACCCGACAGGGAATGAAAAACTGTTTTTT	CASSDPTGNEKLFF
TRBV9	TRBD2	TRBJ2-2	-	TGTGCCAGCAGCGTAGTCCGAGCGGGAGATGGGGAGCTGTTTTTT	CASSVVRAGDGELFF
TRBV4-1	-	TRBJ2-7	-	TGCGCCAGCAGCCAAGATCCAGTAGCGGACGAGCAGTACTTC	CASSQDPVADEQYF
TRBV5-1	-	TRBJ2-7	few	TGCGCCAGCAGCGGCGGTTCCACGAATAGGGCGGAGCAGTACTTC	CASSGGSTNRAEQYF
TRBV5-1	TRBD1	TRBJ1-2	-	TGCGCCAGCAGCTTGGCTCAGGGGGCGAGATATGGCTACACCTTC	CASSLAQGARYGYTF
TRBV7-8	TRBD2	TRBJ2-1	-	TGTGCCAGCAGCTTAGTTTGGACTAGCGGGAGGGCCGGGACCTACAATGAGCAGTTCTTC	CASSLVWTSGRAGTYNEQFF
TRBV2	TRBD2	TRBJ2-3	-	TGTGCCAGCAGAGCCTTAGCGGGAGGGCCAGATACGCAGTATTTT	CASRALAGGPDTQYF
TRBV5-4	TRBD2	TRBJ2-1	-	TGTGCCAGCAGCTATGGGACTAGCGGCAATGAGCAGTTCTTC	CASSYGTSGNEQFF
TRBV7-9	-	TRBJ1-1	once	TGTGCCAGCAGCCACGCCCCGGACAGGAACACTGAAGCTTTCTTT	CASSHAPDRNTEAFF
TRBV20-1	-	TRBJ2-7	-	TGCAGTGCTAGTGGGGACTGGCGAGCCTACGAGCAGTACTTC	CSASGDWRAYEQYF
TRBV28	-	TRBJ1-5	-	TGTGCCAGCAGCCCCTTGGGACAAAATAATCAGCCCCAGCATTTT	CASSPLGQNNQPQHF
TRBV5-8	TRBD1	TRBJ1-5	-	TGTGCCAGCAGCTGGGACAGGGGACAGCCCCAGCATTTT	CASSWDRGQPQHF
TRBV5-1	TRBD2	TRBJ2-3	-	TGCGCCAGCAGCTCTAGGGGGCTAGCGGGATCCTCGGGCACAGATACGCAGTATTTT	CASSSRGLAGSSGTDTQYF
TRBV7-9	-	TRBJ1-5	-	TGTGCCAGCCGTAATTCCGGGAACGATCAGCCCCAGCATTTT	CASRNSGNDQPQHF
TRBV19	-	TRBJ2-3	-	TGTGCCAGTAGTGTCTATAGTAGGGGCACAGATACGCAGTATTTT	CASSVYSRGTDTQYF
TRBV5-4	-	TRBJ2-1	few	TGTGCCAGCAGCTTGGGAATCTGGAGCTCCTACAATGAGCAGTTCTTC	CASSLGIWSSYNEQFF
TRBV7-2	TRBD1	TRBJ1-3	once	TGTGCCAGCAGCTTCAGGCCTCCCGGTGCAGGGGGCACTGGAAACACCATATATTTT	CASSFRPPGAGGTGNTIYF
TRBV7-2	-	TRBJ1-2	-	TGTGCCAGCAGCCACCCACCCTCGGGCCAGGGGAGTCATGACTACACCTTC	CASSHPPSGQGSHDYTF
TRBV19	TRBD1	TRBJ1-5	-	TGTGCCAGTAGTGCCCACCGGGACAGCGGTCAGCCCCAGCATTTT	CASSAHRDSGQPQHF
TRBV29-1	-	TRBJ2-5	-	TGCAGCGTTGGTGGGGGCGCCGGGGAGACCCAGTACTTC	CSVGGGAGETQYF
TRBV6-5	TRBD1	TRBJ2-1	-	TGTGCCAGCTCAGGGGGACAGCAACGCGTGGGGCAGTTCTTC	CASSGGQQRVGQFF
TRBV7-2	TRBD2	TRBJ2-1	few	TGTGCCAGCAGCTTAGGGAGGGTTAGCGGGAGGTCGAATGAGCAGTTCTTC	CASSLGRVSGRSNEQFF
TRBV19	-	TRBJ2-3	-	TGTGCCACCGGGCCGCAAGGCACAGATACGCAGTATTTT	CATGPQGTDTQYF
TRBV27	-	TRBJ2-4	-	TGTGCCAGCAGTTTATCAGGGGTAGGAGCCAAAAACATTCAGTACTTC	CASSLSGVGAKNIQYF
TRBV19	-	TRBJ2-1	-	TGTGCCAGTAGTGAGCAGCAGCACAATGAGCAGTTCTTC	CASSEQQHNEQFF
TRBV29-1	TRBD1	TRBJ2-1	-	TGCAGCGTTCCCGGACAGGGCTTCAATGAGCAGTTCTTC	CSVPGQGFNEQFF
TRBV7-9	-	TRBJ2-2	-	TGTGCCAGCAGCTTAGTTAGTTCAAACACCGGGGAGCTGTTTTTT	CASSLVSSNTGELFF
TRBV18	-	TRBJ1-2	-	TGTGCCAGCTCACCCCCGGTCGGCAGCCCGAGGCGGGGCTACACCTTC	CASSPPVGSPRRGYTF
TRBV9	TRBD1	TRBJ1-5	-	TGTGCCAGCAGCGTATTGGGGACAGCCATCTGGAGCAATCAGCCCCAGCATTTT	CASSVLGTAIWSNQPQHF
TRBV19	-	TRBJ2-3	-	TGTGCCAGTAGTATCGGAGATACGCAGTATTTT	CASSIGDTQYF
TRBV10-3	-	TRBJ1-5	-	TGTGCCATCAGTGAACCAGGAGGGCAGCCCCAGCATTTT	CAISEPGGQPQHF
TRBV28	-	TRBJ2-7	-	TGTGCCACCTCAGGGCCGGGTATCTACGAGCAGTACTTC	CATSGPGIYEQYF
TRBV28	-	TRBJ1-1	-	TGTGCCAGCAGTCTTCACAGGGTGAACACTGAAGCTTTCTTT	CASSLHRVNTEAFF
TRBV25-1	-	TRBJ2-5	-	TGTGCCAGCAGTGACCTCGACCAGAAAGAGACCCAGTACTTC	CASSDLDQKETQYF
TRBV5-1	TRBD2	TRBJ2-1	-	TGCGCCAGCAGCTTGACGCTAGCGGGAGCCAATGAGCAGTTCTTC	CASSLTLAGANEQFF
TRBV5-8	-	TRBJ1-2	once	TGTGCCAGCAGCTCGTGGGGGGATTACTATGGCTACACCTTC	CASSSWGDYYGYTF
TRBV11-2	TRBD2	TRBJ2-2	once	TGTGCCAGCAGCTTAGGACTAGCGGGAGGTATCGGGGAGCTGTTTTTT	CASSLGLAGGIGELFF
TRBV29-1	-	TRBJ1-1	-	TGCAGCGTTGAAGACTCGTATCGTGCGACTGAAGCTTTCTTT	CSVEDSYRATEAFF